This T cell receptor (beta chain) was captured in a study of T cell responses to AZD1222 COVID-19 vaccine. V dropped 7 bases and J dropped 0; count of bases not matched to a gene: 11. The CDR3 consists of 17 residues. Germline values: CDR1 SGHAT, CDR2 FQNNGV. Concerning this clone: Its specificity is unknown.

Study outcomes and limitations: In all cases, repertoires were sampled only after the peak T cell response. Recipients of AZD1222 seropositive at baseline numbered only 6 or 7. Most donors were white British, females outnumbered males, and clonal diversity was possibly underestimated. Nearly half of the spike-specific TCRs reportedly recognize variant regions that carry no mutations.

Only in-frame clones appear in the TCRdb table, and some are missing; sequencing was by immunoSEQ multiplex PCR. The table has under 150,000 clones, over 85% seen once. The chain links TRBV11-2 to TRBJ2-1; 8 bases align to TRBD1. The receptor comes from an adult who received the AZD1222 COVID-19 vaccine. The sample here was peripheral blood, taken 28 days after the second AZD1222 dose. The CDR3: CASTRQGTGSSYNEQFF. DNA of the CDR3: TGTGCCAGCACCCGACAGGGGACGGGGAGCTCCTACAATGAGCAGTTCTTC.